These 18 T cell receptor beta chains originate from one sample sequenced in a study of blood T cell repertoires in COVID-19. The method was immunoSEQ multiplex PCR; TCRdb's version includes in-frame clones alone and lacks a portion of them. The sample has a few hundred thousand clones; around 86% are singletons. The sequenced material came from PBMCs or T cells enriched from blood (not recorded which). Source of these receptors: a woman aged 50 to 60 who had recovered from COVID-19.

CDR3 protein: CASSLSSSTDTQYF. The CDR3 DNA sequence: TGTGCCAGCAGCTTATCGTCTAGCACAGATACGCAGTATTTT. V usage is TRBV11-1 and J usage is TRBJ2-3; D unclear. Germline V gene data show CDR1 as SGHAT and CDR2 as FQDESV (reference sequence). The CDR3 is 14 amino acids. Trimming removed 2 bases from V and 0 bases from J, with 6 bases in between.

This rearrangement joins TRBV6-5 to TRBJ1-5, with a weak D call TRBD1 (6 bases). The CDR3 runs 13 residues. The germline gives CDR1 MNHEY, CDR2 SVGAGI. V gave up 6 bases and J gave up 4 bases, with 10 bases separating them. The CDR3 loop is CASRPDRNQPQHF. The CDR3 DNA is TGTGCCAGCAGGCCCGACAGGAATCAGCCCCAGCATTTT.

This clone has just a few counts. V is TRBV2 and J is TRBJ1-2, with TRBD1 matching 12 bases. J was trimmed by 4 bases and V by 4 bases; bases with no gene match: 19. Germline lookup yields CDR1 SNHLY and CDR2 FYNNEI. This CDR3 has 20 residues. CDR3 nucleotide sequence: TGTGCCAGCAGTGTCCCCGGGACAGGGGGCGCCGGATCCCGGCCCTATGGCTACACCTTC. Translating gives CASSVPGTGGAGSRPYGYTF.

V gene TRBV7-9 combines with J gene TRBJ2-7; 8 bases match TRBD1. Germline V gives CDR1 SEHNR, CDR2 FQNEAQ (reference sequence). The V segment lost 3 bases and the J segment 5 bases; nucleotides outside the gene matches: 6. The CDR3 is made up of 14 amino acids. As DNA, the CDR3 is TGTGCCAGCAGCTTCTCAGGGGGCGAAAACGAGCAGTACTTC. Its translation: CASSFSGGENEQYF. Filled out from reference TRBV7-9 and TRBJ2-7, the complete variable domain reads DTGVSQNPRHKITKRGQNVTFRCDPISEHNRLYWYRQTLGQGPEFLTYFQNEAQLEKSRLLSDRFSAERPKGSFSTLEIQRTEQGDSAMYLCASSFSGGENEQYFGPGTRLTVT.

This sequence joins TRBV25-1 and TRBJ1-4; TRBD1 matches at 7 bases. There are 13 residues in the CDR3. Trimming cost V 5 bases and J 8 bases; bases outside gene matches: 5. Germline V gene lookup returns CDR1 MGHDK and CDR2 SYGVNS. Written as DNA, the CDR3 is TGTGCCAGCAGTCCACAGGGGAGCGAAAAACTGTTTTTT. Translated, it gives CASSPQGSEKLFF.

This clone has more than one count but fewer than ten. CDR3 in amino acids: CASSENGRPKETQYF. Written as DNA, the CDR3 is TGTGCCAGCAGTGAAAACGGCAGGCCCAAAGAGACCCAGTACTTC. This chain joins TRBV6-1 and TRBJ2-5; D unclear. Germline lookup yields CDR1 MNHNS and CDR2 SASEGT. The ends were cut back, 2 bases at V and 3 bases at J, with 13 bases in the middle. The CDR3 contains 15 residues.

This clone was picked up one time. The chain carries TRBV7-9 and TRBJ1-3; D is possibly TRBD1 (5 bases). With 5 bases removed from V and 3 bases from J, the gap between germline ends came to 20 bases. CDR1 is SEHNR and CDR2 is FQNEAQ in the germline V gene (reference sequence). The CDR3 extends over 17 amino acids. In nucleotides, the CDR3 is TGTGCCAGCAGCCTCCCCAGTGGGGGGGGTGGTGGAAACACCATATATTTT. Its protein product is CASSLPSGGGGGNTIYF.

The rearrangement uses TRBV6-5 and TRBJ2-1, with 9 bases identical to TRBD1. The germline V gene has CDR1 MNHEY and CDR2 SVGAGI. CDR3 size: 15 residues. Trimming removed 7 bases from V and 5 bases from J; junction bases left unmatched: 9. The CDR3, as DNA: TGTGCCAGCAACCACCGGGACAGGGCCAACAATGAGCAGTTCTTC. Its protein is CASNHRDRANNEQFF.

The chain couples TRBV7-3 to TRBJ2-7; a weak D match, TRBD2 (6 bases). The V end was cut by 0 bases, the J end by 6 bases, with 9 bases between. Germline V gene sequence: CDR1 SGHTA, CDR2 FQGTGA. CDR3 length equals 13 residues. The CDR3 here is CASSLTMTSEQYF. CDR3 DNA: TGTGCCAGCAGCTTAACCATGACTAGCGAGCAGTACTTC.

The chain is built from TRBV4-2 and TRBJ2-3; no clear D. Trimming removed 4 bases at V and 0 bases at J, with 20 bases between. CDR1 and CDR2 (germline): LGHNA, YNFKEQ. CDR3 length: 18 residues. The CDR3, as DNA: TGTGCCAGCAGCCCTGGGTTGCTGGGCCGAATTAGCACAGATACGCAGTATTTT. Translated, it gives CASSPGLLGRISTDTQYF.

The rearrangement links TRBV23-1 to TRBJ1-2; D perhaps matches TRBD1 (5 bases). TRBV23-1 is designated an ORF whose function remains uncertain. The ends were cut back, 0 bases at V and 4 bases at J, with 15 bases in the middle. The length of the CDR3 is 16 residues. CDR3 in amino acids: CASSQSEQGDGYGYTF. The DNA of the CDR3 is TGCGCCAGCAGTCAATCAGAGCAGGGCGACGGCTATGGCTACACCTTC.

The CDR3 region is CASSSLGVGEQYF. The CDR3 nucleotides read TGTGCCAGCAGTTCATTAGGGGTGGGCGAGCAGTACTTC. V is TRBV27 and J is TRBJ2-7; perhaps TRBD1 as D (5 bases). This CDR3 has 13 residues. The ends were cut back, 4 bases at V and 6 bases at J, with 13 bases in the middle. Germline V gene lookup returns CDR1 MNHEY and CDR2 SMNVEV (reference sequence).

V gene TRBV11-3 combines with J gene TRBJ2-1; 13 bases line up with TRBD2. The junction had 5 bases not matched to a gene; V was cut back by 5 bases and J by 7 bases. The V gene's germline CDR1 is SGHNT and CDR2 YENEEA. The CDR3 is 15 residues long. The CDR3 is CASSQTSGGANEQFF. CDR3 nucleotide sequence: TGTGCCAGCAGCCAAACTAGCGGGGGGGCAAATGAGCAGTTCTTC.

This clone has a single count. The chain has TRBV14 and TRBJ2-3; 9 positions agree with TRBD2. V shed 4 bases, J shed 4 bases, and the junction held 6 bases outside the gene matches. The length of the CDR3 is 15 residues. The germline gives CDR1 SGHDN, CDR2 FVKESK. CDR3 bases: TGTGCCAGCAGCCTGGCGGGGGGGCCCCCAGATACGCAGTATTTT. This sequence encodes CASSLAGGPPDTQYF. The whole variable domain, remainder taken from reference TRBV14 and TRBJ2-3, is EAGVTQFPSHSVIEKGQTVTLRCDPISGHDNLYWYRRVMGKEIKFLLHFVKESKQDESGMPNNRFLAERTGGTYSTLKVQPAELEDSGVYFCASSLAGGPPDTQYFGPGTRLTVL.

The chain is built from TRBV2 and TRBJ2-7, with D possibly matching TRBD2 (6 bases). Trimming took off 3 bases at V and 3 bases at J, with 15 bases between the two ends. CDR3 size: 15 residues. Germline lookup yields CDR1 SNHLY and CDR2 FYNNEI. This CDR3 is CASSERGKYGYEQYF. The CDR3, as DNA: TGTGCCAGCAGTGAGCGGGGAAAGTACGGCTACGAGCAGTACTTC.

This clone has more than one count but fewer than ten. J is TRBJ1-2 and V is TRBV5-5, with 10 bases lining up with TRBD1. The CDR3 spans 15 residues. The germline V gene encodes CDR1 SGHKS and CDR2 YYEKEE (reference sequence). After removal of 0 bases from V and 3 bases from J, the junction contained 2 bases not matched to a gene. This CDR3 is CASSLGTGGYYGYTF. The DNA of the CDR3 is TGTGCCAGCAGCTTGGGGACAGGGGGGTACTATGGCTACACCTTC.

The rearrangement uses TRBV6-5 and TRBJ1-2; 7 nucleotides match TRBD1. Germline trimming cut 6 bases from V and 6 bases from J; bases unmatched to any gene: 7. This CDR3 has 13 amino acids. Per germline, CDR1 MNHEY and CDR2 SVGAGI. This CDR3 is CASSRPGTDGYTF. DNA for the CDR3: TGTGCCAGCAGCCGCCCCGGGACAGATGGCTACACCTTC.

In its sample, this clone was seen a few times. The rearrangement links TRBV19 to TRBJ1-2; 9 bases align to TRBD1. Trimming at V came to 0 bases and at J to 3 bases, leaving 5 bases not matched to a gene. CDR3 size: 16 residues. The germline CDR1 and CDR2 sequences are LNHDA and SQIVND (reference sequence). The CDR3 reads CASSIDPDRGYYGYTF. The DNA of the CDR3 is TGTGCCAGTAGTATAGACCCGGACAGGGGATACTATGGCTACACCTTC.